This is a list of T cell receptor beta chains from one sample in a study of post-analysis software for immune sequencing data. Each CDR3 protein is one row after TCRdb ran MiXCR on the PCR reads. The sample contains roughly 800,000 distinct CDR3 sequences, around 46% of which appear only once. Sequences were obtained from blood. All receptors come from a girl aged 10 to 17 with multiple sclerosis. CDR3s include the opening cysteine and the closing phenylalanine or tryptophan. D genes are given only for firm matches. The size entry is marked missing in some rows and otherwise reads once, few, many or a size class.

size: .
J: TRBJ2-6
length: 19
V: TRBV9
D: TRBD2
CDR3: CASSVAPRGGLSGTNVLTF
DNA: TGTGCCAGCAGCGTAGCCCCCCGGGGGGGACTCTCTGGGACCAACGTCCTGACTTTC

size: .
J: TRBJ2-5
length: 14
V: TRBV4-1
D: .
CDR3: CASSQDRTQETQYF
DNA: TGCGCCAGCAGCCAAGACCGAACCCAAGAGACCCAGTACTTC

size: .
J: TRBJ2-1
length: 14
V: TRBV20-1
D: .
CDR3: CSAIIVLSYNEQFF
DNA: TGCAGTGCTATAATTGTTCTCTCCTACAATGAGCAGTTCTTC

size: .
J: TRBJ1-4
length: 16
V: TRBV9
D: .
CDR3: CASSVVPGEGFEKLFF
DNA: TGTGCCAGCAGCGTAGTACCAGGGGAAGGTTTTGAAAAACTGTTTTTT

size: .
J: TRBJ2-1
length: 13
V: TRBV30
D: TRBD2
CDR3: CAWSGLDSNEQFF
DNA: TGTGCCTGGAGCGGACTAGACAGCAATGAGCAGTTCTTC

size: few
J: TRBJ2-5
length: 15
V: TRBV7-2
D: TRBD2
CDR3: CASSLGPSGQETQYF
DNA: TGTGCCAGCAGCTTAGGACCTAGCGGCCAAGAGACCCAGTACTTC

size: few
J: TRBJ2-3
length: 15
V: TRBV12-3/TRBV12-4
D: .
CDR3: CASRNLAGAGDTQYF
DNA: TGTGCCAGCAGAAATCTTGCCGGCGCGGGCGATACGCAGTATTTT

size: .
J: TRBJ2-7
length: 10
V: TRBV30
D: .
CDR3: CAWSVNEQYF
DNA: TGTGCCTGGAGTGTCAACGAGCAGTACTTC

size: few
J: TRBJ2-1
length: 16
V: TRBV5-1
D: TRBD2
CDR3: CASSLMGGSSYNEQFF
DNA: TGCGCCAGCAGCTTGATGGGCGGGAGCTCCTACAATGAGCAGTTCTTC

size: .
J: TRBJ2-7
length: 18
V: TRBV28
D: .
CDR3: CASSPRTPEMDGGYEQYF
DNA: TGTGCCAGCAGTCCCCGGACACCAGAGATGGACGGCGGCTACGAGCAGTACTTC

size: few
J: TRBJ2-7
length: 14
V: TRBV6-1
D: TRBD1
CDR3: CASSNRDRAHEQYF
DNA: TGTGCCAGCAGTAACCGGGACAGGGCCCACGAGCAGTACTTC

size: .
J: TRBJ2-5
length: 12
V: TRBV3-1
D: .
CDR3: CASSSHDETQYF
DNA: TGTGCCAGCAGCAGCCATGACGAGACCCAGTACTTC

size: .
J: TRBJ2-3
length: 12
V: TRBV14
D: .
CDR3: CASSQTINTQYF
DNA: TGTGCCAGCAGCCAAACCATAAATACGCAGTATTTT

size: .
J: TRBJ2-5
length: 14
V: TRBV25-1
D: TRBD1
CDR3: CASSVRDRGETQYF
DNA: TGTGCCAGCAGTGTCCGGGACAGGGGTGAGACCCAGTACTTC

size: few
J: TRBJ2-5
length: 14
V: TRBV20-1
D: TRBD1
CDR3: CSAREGQGWETQYF
DNA: TGCAGTGCTAGAGAGGGACAGGGGTGGGAGACCCAGTACTTC

size: .
J: TRBJ2-3
length: 12
V: TRBV20-1
D: .
CDR3: CSASGGRDTQYF
DNA: TGCAGTGCTAGTGGAGGCCGGGATACGCAGTATTTT

size: many
J: TRBJ2-2
length: 15
V: TRBV7-8
D: .
CDR3: CASSLVSANTGELFF
DNA: TGTGCCAGCAGCTTAGTTTCGGCGAACACCGGGGAGCTGTTTTTT

size: .
J: TRBJ2-1
length: 15
V: TRBV11-3
D: .
CDR3: CASSYRDGPYNEQFF
DNA: TGTGCCAGCAGCTACCGGGACGGTCCCTACAATGAGCAGTTCTTC

size: .
J: TRBJ2-5
length: 13
V: TRBV20-1
D: .
CDR3: CSASLGFYETQYF
DNA: TGCAGTGCTAGCCTGGGATTTTATGAGACCCAGTACTTC

size: .
J: TRBJ2-1
length: 15
V: TRBV6-6
D: .
CDR3: CASSLEMASYNEQFF
DNA: TGTGCCAGCAGTTTGGAAATGGCCTCCTACAATGAGCAGTTCTTC

size: few
J: TRBJ2-1
length: 15
V: TRBV6-4
D: TRBD2
CDR3: CASSASGRNHNEQFF
DNA: TGTGCCAGCAGTGCTAGCGGGAGGAACCACAATGAGCAGTTCTTC

size: .
J: TRBJ2-1
length: 14
V: TRBV20-1
D: .
CDR3: CSPKDRSSYNEQFF
DNA: TGCAGTCCGAAAGATCGAAGCTCCTACAATGAGCAGTTCTTC

size: .
J: TRBJ2-7
length: 15
V: TRBV20-1
D: .
CDR3: CSATRLAGSYNEQYF
DNA: TGCAGTGCTACGCGACTGGCGGGATCCTACAATGAGCAGTACTTC